This entry lists 21 T cell receptor beta chains sequenced from one sample in a study of blood T cell repertoires in COVID-19. Libraries were prepared by immunoSEQ multiplex PCR; TCRdb keeps only in-frame clonotypes and omits some of them. This sample has some 120,000 clones, with around 86% found just once. The sample taken for sequencing was PBMCs or T cells enriched from blood (not recorded which). Receptors were obtained from a man aged 25 to 45 who had recovered from COVID-19.

The rearrangement joins TRBV5-1 to TRBJ2-1, with 7 bases lining up with TRBD2. The CDR3 is made up of 17 amino acids. The germline CDR1 and CDR2 sequences are SGHRS and YFSETQ. Trimming cost V 0 bases and J 8 bases; bases outside gene matches: 14. The CDR3 bases are TGCGCCAGCAGCTTGGATGGCCGGGAGGATAGGGTGGATGAGCAGTTCTTC. The encoded protein is CASSLDGREDRVDEQFF.

This chain joins TRBV5-4 and TRBJ1-6; no firm D call. Trimming cost V 4 bases and J 7 bases, with 12 bases left between them. In germline, CDR1 is SGHNT, CDR2 YYREEE (reference sequence). The CDR3 spans 14 residues. Here the CDR3 reads CASSPGNTNSPLHF. In DNA form, the CDR3 reads TGTGCCAGCAGCCCCGGGAACACCAATTCACCCCTCCACTTT.

The chain carries TRBV27 and TRBJ2-1; D might be TRBD1 (7 bases). With 4 bases removed from V and 2 bases from J, the gap between germline ends came to 21 bases. The CDR3 covers 18 residues. From germline, CDR1 is MNHEY and CDR2 SMNVEV (reference sequence). The CDR3 DNA is TGTGCCAGCAGTTACCCTTCCCGGAGGGACAGAACCTACAATGAGCAGTTCTTC. Its translation: CASSYPSRRDRTYNEQFF.

The chain recombines TRBV11-2 with TRBJ2-3, with D perhaps TRBD1 (5 bases). Germline V CDR1 and CDR2: SGHAT, FQNNGV. CDR3 length: 17 residues. V was clipped by 0 bases and J by 0 bases, with 13 bases between them. The CDR3 DNA reads as TGTGCCAGCAGCTTAGACCCAGGACAAACTAGCACAGATACGCAGTATTTT. This encodes CASSLDPGQTSTDTQYF.

The J gene is TRBJ2-5, the V gene TRBV27; TRBD1 is a possible D gene (5 bases). Germline lookup yields CDR1 MNHEY and CDR2 SMNVEV (reference sequence). The V end lost 1 base, the J end lost 5 bases, and 20 bases lay between the germline ends. The CDR3 runs to 17 residues. The CDR3: CASSLLAGIETGETQYF. DNA of the CDR3: TGTGCCAGCAGTTTATTGGCAGGGATAGAGACGGGTGAGACCCAGTACTTC.

The chain combines TRBV10-3 with TRBJ2-1, with TRBD1 identical over 9 bases. Unmatched junction bases numbered 7, after V lost 3 bases and J lost 7 bases. Germline-derived CDR1 and CDR2 are ENHRY and SYGVKD. This CDR3 spans 15 amino acids. CDR3 in DNA: TGTGCCATCAGTGAATCACAGGGGGCTCATAATGAGCAGTTCTTC. Its translation is CAISESQGAHNEQFF.

This chain uses TRBV2 with TRBJ1-2, with a weak D call TRBD1 (6 bases). The ends were cut back, 6 bases at V and 8 bases at J, with 19 bases in the middle. The germline V gene has CDR1 SNHLY and CDR2 FYNNEI. CDR3 size: 14 residues. CDR3 sequence (DNA): TGTGCCAGCAGGGGGGACACGGGATCGGACGGCTACACCTTC. This encodes CASRGDTGSDGYTF.

V usage is TRBV7-9 and J usage is TRBJ2-2; 9 bases are shared with TRBD1. V was pared by 4 bases and J by 0 bases, with 3 bases of the junction left unmatched. Germline CDR1 and CDR2: SEHNR and FQNEAQ (reference sequence). The CDR3 is 16 residues long. Written as DNA, the CDR3 is TGTGCCAGCAGCTCCGGGACAGGGTCGAACACCGGGGAGCTGTTTTTT. It specifies CASSSGTGSNTGELFF.

This chain links TRBV11-3 with TRBJ2-5; 9 nucleotides align to TRBD1. Germline V CDR1 and CDR2: SGHNT, YENEEA. CDR3 length equals 14 residues. The junction had 3 bases not matched to a gene; V was cut back by 5 bases and J by 2 bases. CDR3 nucleotide sequence: TGTGCCAGCAGCCAGGGACAGGGACAAGAGACCCAGTACTTC. It codes for CASSQGQGQETQYF.

V and J are TRBV10-3 and TRBJ2-7, with a tentative D call TRBD1 (5 bases). Between the trimmed V and J ends, which lost 7 bases and 1 base, there was a span of 5 bases. Germline V gene data show CDR1 as ENHRY and CDR2 as SYGVKD. The CDR3 runs 11 residues. The CDR3 nucleotides are TGTGCCATCAAGGGGTCCTACGAGCAGTACTTC. It codes for CAIKGSYEQYF.

V is TRBV4-1 and J is TRBJ1-6; 11 bases align to TRBD1. V lost 0 bases to trimming and J lost 8 bases; unmatched junction nucleotides: 6. CDR1 is MGHRA and CDR2 is YSYEKL in the germline V gene. The CDR3 consists of 17 residues. The chain's CDR3 is CASSQDGQGALYSPLHF. CDR3 coding DNA: TGCGCCAGCAGCCAAGATGGACAGGGGGCTTTATATTCACCCCTCCACTTT.

The chain joins TRBV6-5 to TRBJ2-2, with 7 bases matching TRBD1. Germline loops: CDR1 MNHEY, CDR2 SVGAGI. This CDR3 region has 14 residues. Unmatched junction bases numbered 9, after V lost 8 bases and J lost 6 bases. The CDR3, as DNA: TGTGCCAGCGGAAATACAGGGGAAGCCGGGGAGCTGTTTTTT. Protein product: CASGNTGEAGELFF.

This chain connects TRBV11-3 to TRBJ2-5; 14 positions agree with TRBD2. Per germline, CDR1 SGHNT and CDR2 YENEEA. V was clipped by 5 bases and J by 0 bases; unmatched bases: 5. This CDR3 is 17 amino acids long. The CDR3 DNA is TGTGCCAGCAGCCGCGGGACTAGCGGGGGCAACCAAGAGACCCAGTACTTC. As protein: CASSRGTSGGNQETQYF.

J is TRBJ2-7 and V is TRBV10-1; possibly TRBD1 for D (6 bases). CDR3 length: 14 amino acids. Trimming took 2 bases from V and 3 from J, leaving 11 bases between them. Looked up from germline, CDR1 is WNHNN and CDR2 is SYGVQD (reference sequence). The CDR3 nucleotides are TGCGCCAGCAGTGAGCAGGACAGCTTCTACGAGCAGTACTTC. Translation: CASSEQDSFYEQYF.

This clone was detected a few times. J is TRBJ2-1 and V is TRBV2; 13 bases line up with TRBD2. CDR1 is SNHLY and CDR2 is FYNNEI in the germline V gene. Trimming took 7 bases from V and 6 from J; bases not matched to a gene: 6. The CDR3 extends over 15 amino acids. CDR3: CASIRTSGGTNEQFF. CDR3 bases: TGTGCCAGCATTCGGACTAGCGGGGGAACCAATGAGCAGTTCTTC.

This clone was recorded a few times. This sequence joins TRBV5-6 and TRBJ2-7; a possible D gene is TRBD1 (7 bases). V shed 0 bases and J shed 3 bases, with 16 bases lying between them. In germline, CDR1 is SGHDT, CDR2 YYEEEE. This CDR3 is built from 16 residues. CDR3 nucleotide sequence: TGTGCCAGCAGCTTGGGAACAGGGGCGCGGGGCTACGAGCAGTACTTC. Protein product: CASSLGTGARGYEQYF.

The rearrangement uses TRBV30 and TRBJ1-3, with D unresolved. In germline, CDR1 is GTSNPN, CDR2 SVGIG (reference sequence). CDR3 length: 12 amino acids. Trimming removed 4 bases from V and 5 bases from J, with 9 bases in between. CDR3 DNA: TGTGCCTGGAAGACGGGAAGAAACACCATATATTTT. This gives the protein CAWKTGRNTIYF. The full variable domain, in which reference TRBV30 and TRBJ1-3 provide the parts outside the CDR3, is SQTIHQWPATLVQPVGSPLSLECTVEGTSNPNLYWYRQAAGRGLQLLFYSVGIGQISSEVPQNLSASRPQDRQFILSSKKLLLSDSGFYLCAWKTGRNTIYFGEGSWLTVV.

The chain carries TRBV5-1 and TRBJ1-4, with D unclear. Germline assignment: CDR1 SGHRS and CDR2 YFSETQ. The ends were cut back, 0 bases at V and 8 bases at J, with 8 bases in the middle. The CDR3 has 13 residues. The CDR3 DNA follows: TGCGCCAGCAGCTTGGGTGACAACGAAAAACTGTTTTTT. This encodes CASSLGDNEKLFF.

The chain recombines TRBV27 with TRBJ1-6; D is unclear. Germline CDR1 is MNHEY and CDR2 is SMNVEV (reference sequence). The CDR3 runs 13 residues. The ends were cut back, 6 bases at V and 8 bases at J, with 11 bases in the middle. As DNA, the CDR3 is TGTGCCAGCAGGAGGGTCGAGGATTCACCCCTCCACTTT. It encodes CASRRVEDSPLHF.

This sequence joins TRBV19 and TRBJ2-7; the D gene is possibly TRBD1 (5 bases). The germline CDR1 and CDR2 sequences are LNHDA and SQIVND (reference sequence). The CDR3 is made up of 16 amino acids. Deletions cut 1 base from V and 3 bases from J, with 16 bases between. The CDR3 protein is CASSIAPTADRYEQYF. The CDR3 DNA reads TGTGCCAGTAGTATAGCGCCGACAGCCGACCGCTACGAGCAGTACTTC. The full variable domain, in which reference TRBV19 and TRBJ2-7 provide the parts outside the CDR3, is DGGITQSPKYLFRKEGQNVTLSCEQNLNHDAMYWYRQDPGQGLRLIYYSQIVNDFQKGDIAEGYSVSREKKESFPLTVTSAQKNPTAFYLCASSIAPTADRYEQYFGPGTRLTVT.

This clone occurred once. This chain connects TRBV27 to TRBJ2-1; 11 nucleotides line up with TRBD2. The V gene end was trimmed by 5 bases and the J gene end by 8 bases; junction bases not matched to a gene: 11. Germline assignment: CDR1 MNHEY and CDR2 SMNVEV (reference sequence). This CDR3 region has 16 residues. CDR3 protein: CASSTTSGSSIDEQFF. CDR3 nucleotides: TGTGCCAGCAGTACAACTAGCGGGAGTTCTATCGATGAGCAGTTCTTC.